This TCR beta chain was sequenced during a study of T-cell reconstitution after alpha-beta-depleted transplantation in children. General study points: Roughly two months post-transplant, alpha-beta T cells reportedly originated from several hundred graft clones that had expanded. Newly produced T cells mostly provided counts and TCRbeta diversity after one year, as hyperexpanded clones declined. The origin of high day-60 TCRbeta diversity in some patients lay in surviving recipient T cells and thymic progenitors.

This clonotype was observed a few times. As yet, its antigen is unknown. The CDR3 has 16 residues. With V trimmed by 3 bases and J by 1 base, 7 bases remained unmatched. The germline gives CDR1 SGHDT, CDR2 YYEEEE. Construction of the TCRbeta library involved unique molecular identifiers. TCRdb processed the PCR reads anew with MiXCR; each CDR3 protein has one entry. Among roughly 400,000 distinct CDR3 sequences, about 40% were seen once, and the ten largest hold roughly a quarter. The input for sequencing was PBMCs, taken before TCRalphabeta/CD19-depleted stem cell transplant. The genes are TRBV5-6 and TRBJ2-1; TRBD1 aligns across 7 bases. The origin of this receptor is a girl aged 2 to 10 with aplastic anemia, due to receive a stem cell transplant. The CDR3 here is CASSSLETGSYNEQFF. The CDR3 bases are TGTGCCAGCAGCTCTTTAGAGACAGGGTCCTACAATGAGCAGTTCTTC.